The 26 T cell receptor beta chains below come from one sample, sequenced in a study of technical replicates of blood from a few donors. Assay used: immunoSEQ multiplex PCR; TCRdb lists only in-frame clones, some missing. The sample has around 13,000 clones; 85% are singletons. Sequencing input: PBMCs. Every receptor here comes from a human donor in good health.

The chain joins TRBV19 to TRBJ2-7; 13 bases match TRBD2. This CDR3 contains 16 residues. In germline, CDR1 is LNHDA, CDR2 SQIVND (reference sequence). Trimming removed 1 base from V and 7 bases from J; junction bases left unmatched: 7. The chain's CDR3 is CASSIGLAGGPVEQYF. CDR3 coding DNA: TGTGCCAGTAGTATAGGACTAGCGGGAGGCCCAGTGGAGCAGTACTTC.

CDR3 coding DNA: TGTGCCAGCTCACCGGGACAGCTAACTAACTATGGCTACACCTTC. It yields the protein CASSPGQLTNYGYTF. The chain links TRBV18 to TRBJ1-2; TRBD1 agrees at 7 bases. V shed 3 bases, J shed 0 bases, and the junction held 4 bases outside the gene matches. The CDR3 consists of 15 residues. CDR1 KGHSH and CDR2 LQKENI come from the germline V gene. Full variable domain (outside the CDR3, taken from reference TRBV18 and TRBJ1-2): NAGVMQNPRHLVRRRGQEARLRCSPMKGHSHVYWYRQLPEEGLKFMVYLQKENIIDESGMPKERFSAEFPKEGPSILRIQQVVRGDSAAYFCASSPGQLTNYGYTFGSGTRLTVV.

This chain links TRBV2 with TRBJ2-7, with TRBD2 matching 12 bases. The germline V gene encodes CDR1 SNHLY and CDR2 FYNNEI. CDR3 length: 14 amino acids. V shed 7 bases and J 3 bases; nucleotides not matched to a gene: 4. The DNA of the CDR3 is TGTGCCAGCACCGGACTAGCGGGATACTACGAGCAGTACTTC. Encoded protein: CASTGLAGYYEQYF.

CDR3 loop: CASSHAGTSRYNEQFF. The CDR3 nucleotides are TGTGCCAGCAGCCATGCCGGGACTAGTAGGTACAATGAGCAGTTCTTC. The chain joins TRBV4-2 to TRBJ2-1; 8 positions agree with TRBD2. The CDR3 has 16 amino acids. Germline CDR1 and CDR2: LGHNA and YNFKEQ. J lost 4 bases, V lost 3 bases, and 8 bases had no gene match.

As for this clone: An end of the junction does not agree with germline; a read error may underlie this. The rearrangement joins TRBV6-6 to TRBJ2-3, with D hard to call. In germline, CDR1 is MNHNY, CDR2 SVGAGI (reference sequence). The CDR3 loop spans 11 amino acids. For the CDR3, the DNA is TGTGCCAGCAATTACCTGGATACGCAGTATTTT. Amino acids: CASNYLDTQYF.

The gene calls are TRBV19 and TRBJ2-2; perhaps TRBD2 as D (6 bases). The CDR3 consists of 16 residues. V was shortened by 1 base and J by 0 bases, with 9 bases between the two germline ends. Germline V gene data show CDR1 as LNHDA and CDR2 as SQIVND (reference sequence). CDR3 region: CASSIGAGTNTGELFF. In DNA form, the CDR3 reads TGTGCCAGTAGTATAGGGGCGGGGACGAACACCGGGGAGCTGTTTTTT. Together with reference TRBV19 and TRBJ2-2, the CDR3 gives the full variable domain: DGGITQSPKYLFRKEGQNVTLSCEQNLNHDAMYWYRQDPGQGLRLIYYSQIVNDFQKGDIAEGYSVSREKKESFPLTVTSAQKNPTAFYLCASSIGAGTNTGELFFGEGSRLTVL.

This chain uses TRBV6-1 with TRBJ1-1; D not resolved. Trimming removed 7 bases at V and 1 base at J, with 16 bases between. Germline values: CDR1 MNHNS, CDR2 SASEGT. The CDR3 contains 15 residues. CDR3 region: CASTFGSAGNTEAFF. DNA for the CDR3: TGTGCCAGCACTTTTGGTTCTGCAGGGAACACTGAAGCTTTCTTT.

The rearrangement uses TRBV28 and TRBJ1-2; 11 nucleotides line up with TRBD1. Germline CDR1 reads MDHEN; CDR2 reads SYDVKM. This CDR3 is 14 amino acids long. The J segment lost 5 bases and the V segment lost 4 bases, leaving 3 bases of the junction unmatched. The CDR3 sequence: CASSSGTGGYGYTF. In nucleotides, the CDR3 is TGTGCCAGCAGTTCCGGGACAGGGGGATATGGCTACACCTTC.

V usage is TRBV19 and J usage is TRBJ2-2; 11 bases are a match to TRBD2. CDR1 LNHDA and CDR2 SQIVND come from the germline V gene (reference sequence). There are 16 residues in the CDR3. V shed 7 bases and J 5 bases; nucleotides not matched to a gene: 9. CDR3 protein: CASTPTSGSGTGELFF. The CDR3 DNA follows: TGTGCCAGTACCCCCACTAGCGGGAGTGGAACCGGGGAGCTGTTTTTT.

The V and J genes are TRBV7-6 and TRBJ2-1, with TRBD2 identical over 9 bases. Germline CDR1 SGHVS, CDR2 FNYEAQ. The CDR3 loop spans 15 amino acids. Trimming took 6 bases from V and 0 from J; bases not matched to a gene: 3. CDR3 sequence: CASSFSGSSYNEQFF. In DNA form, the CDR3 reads TGTGCCAGCAGTTTTAGCGGGAGCTCCTACAATGAGCAGTTCTTC.

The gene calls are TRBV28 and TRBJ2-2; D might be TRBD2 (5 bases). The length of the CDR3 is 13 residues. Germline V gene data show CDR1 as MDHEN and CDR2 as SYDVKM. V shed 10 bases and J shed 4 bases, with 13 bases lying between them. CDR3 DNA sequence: TGTGCCACAGGATTAGGGAGCACCGGGGAGCTGTTTTTT. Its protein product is CATGLGSTGELFF.

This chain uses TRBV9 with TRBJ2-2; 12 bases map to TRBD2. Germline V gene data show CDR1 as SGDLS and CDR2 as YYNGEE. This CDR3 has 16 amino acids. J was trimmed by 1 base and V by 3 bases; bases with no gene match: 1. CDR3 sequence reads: CASSGTSGMNTGELFF. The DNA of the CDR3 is TGTGCCAGCAGCGGGACTAGCGGGATGAACACCGGGGAGCTGTTTTTT.

This chain's CDR3 is CASSRTDRGYTDTQYF. The CDR3 coding sequence is TGTGCCAGCAGCCGTACTGACAGGGGTTACACAGATACGCAGTATTTT. The V gene is TRBV7-2, the J gene TRBJ2-3; 8 bases agree with TRBD1. The trim removed 5 bases at V and 2 bases at J, leaving 9 bases unmatched. Germline values: CDR1 SGHTA, CDR2 FQGNSA. There are 16 residues in the CDR3.

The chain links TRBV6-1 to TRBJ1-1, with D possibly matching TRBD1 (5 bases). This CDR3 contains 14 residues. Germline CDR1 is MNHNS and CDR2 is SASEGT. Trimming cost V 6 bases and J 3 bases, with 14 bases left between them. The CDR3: CASSDQGGHTEAFF. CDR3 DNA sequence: TGTGCCAGCAGCGATCAGGGAGGGCACACTGAAGCTTTCTTT.

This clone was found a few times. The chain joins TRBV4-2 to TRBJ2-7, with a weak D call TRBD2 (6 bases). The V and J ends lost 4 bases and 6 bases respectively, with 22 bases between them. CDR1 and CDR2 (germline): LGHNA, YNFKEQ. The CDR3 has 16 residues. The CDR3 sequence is CASSPPVGGESPEQYF. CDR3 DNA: TGTGCCAGCAGCCCCCCGGTGGGGGGAGAGTCTCCCGAGCAGTACTTC.

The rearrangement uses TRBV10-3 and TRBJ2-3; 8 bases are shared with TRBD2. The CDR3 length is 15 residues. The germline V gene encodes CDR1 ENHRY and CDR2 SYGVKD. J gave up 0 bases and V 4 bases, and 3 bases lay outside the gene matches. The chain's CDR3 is CAISAGGGSTDTQYF. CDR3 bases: TGTGCCATCAGTGCCGGGGGGGGTAGCACAGATACGCAGTATTTT.

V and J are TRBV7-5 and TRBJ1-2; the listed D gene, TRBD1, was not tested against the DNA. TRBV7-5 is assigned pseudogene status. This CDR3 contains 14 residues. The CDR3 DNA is TGTGTCAGAAGCGCCTCAGGGGTTGGCCATGGCTACACCTTC. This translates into CVRSASGVGHGYTF.

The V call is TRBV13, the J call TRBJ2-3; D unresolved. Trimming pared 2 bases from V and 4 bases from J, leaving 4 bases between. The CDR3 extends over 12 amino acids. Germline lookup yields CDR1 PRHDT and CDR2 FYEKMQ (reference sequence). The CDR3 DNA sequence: TGTGCCAGCAGCTTACTACCAGATACGCAGTATTTT. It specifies CASSLLPDTQYF.

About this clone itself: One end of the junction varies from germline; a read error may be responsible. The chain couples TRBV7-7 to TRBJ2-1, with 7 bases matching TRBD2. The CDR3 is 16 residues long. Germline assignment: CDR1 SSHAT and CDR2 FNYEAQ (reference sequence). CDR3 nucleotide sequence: TGTGTCAGCAGCTCAAAGCAGACTAGCTGGTACAATGAGCAGTTCTTC. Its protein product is CVSSSKQTSWYNEQFF.

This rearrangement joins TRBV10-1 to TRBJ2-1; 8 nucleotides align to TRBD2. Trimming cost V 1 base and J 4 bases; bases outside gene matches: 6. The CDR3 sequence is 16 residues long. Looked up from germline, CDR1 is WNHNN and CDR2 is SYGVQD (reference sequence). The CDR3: CASSEFSGKGYNEQFF. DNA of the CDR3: TGCGCCAGCAGTGAGTTTAGCGGGAAAGGATACAATGAGCAGTTCTTC.

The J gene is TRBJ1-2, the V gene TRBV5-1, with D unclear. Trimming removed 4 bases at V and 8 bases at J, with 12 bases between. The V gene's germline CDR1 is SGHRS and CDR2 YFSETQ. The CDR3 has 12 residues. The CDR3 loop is CASSGDSPGYTF. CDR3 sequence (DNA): TGCGCCAGCAGCGGAGATTCCCCGGGCTACACCTTC.

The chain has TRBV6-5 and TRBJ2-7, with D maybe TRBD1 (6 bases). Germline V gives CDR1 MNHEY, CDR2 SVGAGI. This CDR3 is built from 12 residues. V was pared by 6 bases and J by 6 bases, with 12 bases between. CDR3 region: CASSVAGVEQYF. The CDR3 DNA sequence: TGTGCCAGCAGCGTCGCAGGGGTCGAGCAGTACTTC.

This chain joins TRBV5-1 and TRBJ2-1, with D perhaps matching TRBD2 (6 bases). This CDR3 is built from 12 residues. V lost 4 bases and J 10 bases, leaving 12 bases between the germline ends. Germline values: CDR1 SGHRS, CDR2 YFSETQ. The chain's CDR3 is CASSTGTREQFF. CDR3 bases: TGCGCCAGCAGCACTGGGACTCGCGAGCAGTTCTTC.

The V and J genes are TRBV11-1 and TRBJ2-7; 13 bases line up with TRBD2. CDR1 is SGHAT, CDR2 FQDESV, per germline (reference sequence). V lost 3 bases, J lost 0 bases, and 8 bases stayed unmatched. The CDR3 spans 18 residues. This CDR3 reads CASSFRTSGSPFSYEQYF. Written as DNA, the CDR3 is TGTGCCAGCAGCTTCCGGACTAGCGGGAGTCCATTCTCCTACGAGCAGTACTTC.

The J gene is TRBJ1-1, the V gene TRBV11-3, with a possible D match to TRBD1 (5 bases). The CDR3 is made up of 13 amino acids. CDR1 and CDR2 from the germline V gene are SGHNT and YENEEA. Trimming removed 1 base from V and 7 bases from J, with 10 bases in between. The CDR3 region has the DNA TGTGCCAGCAGCTTAGGGGAAACAGGTGAAGCTTTCTTT. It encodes CASSLGETGEAFF.

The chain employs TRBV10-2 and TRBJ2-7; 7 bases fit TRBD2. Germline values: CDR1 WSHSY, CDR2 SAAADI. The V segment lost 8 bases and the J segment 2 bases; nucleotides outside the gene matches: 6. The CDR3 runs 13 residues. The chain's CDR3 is CASGGEPTYEQYF. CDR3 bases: TGCGCCAGCGGGGGGGAGCCTACCTACGAGCAGTACTTC.